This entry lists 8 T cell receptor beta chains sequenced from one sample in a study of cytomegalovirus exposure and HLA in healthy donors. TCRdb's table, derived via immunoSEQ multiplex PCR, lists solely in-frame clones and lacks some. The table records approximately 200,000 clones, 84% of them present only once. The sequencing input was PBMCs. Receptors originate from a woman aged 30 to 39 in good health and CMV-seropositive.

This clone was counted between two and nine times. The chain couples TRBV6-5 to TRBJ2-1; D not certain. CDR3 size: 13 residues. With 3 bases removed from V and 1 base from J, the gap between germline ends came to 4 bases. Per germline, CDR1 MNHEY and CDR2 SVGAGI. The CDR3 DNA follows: TGTGCCAGCAGTTATAGATCCTACAATGAGCAGTTCTTC. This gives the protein CASSYRSYNEQFF.

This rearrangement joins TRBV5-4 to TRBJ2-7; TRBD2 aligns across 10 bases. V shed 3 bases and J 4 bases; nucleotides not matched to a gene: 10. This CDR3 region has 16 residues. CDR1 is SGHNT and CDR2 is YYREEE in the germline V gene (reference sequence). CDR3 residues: CASSSPLTSGIYEQYF. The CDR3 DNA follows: TGTGCCAGCAGCTCACCACTCACTAGCGGGATATACGAGCAGTACTTC.

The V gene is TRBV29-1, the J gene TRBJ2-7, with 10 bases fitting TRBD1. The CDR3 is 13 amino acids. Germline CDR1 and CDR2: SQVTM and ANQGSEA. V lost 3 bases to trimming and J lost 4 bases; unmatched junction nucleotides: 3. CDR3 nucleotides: TGCAGCGTTGAGGGACAGGGGCGATACGAGCAGTACTTC. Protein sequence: CSVEGQGRYEQYF.

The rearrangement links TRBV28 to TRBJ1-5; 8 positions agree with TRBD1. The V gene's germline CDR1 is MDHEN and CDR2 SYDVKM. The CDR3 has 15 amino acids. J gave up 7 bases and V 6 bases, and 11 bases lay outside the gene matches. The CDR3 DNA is TGTGCCAGCAGGGGGGGCAGGGGGCAGGAACAGCCCCAGCATTTT. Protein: CASRGGRGQEQPQHF.

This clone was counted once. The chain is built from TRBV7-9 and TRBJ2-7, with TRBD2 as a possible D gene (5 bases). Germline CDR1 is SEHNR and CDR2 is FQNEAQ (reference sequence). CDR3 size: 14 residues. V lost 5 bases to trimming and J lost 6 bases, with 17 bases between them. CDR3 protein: CASSHSGVSTEQYF. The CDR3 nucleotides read TGTGCCAGCAGCCACAGCGGTGTGTCCACCGAGCAGTACTTC.

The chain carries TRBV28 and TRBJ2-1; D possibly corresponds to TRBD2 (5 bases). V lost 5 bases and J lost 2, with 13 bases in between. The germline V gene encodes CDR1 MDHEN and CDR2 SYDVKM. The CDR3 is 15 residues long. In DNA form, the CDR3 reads TGTGCCAGCAGTCCCCGATCCGGGGCCTACAATGAGCAGTTCTTC. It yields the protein CASSPRSGAYNEQFF.

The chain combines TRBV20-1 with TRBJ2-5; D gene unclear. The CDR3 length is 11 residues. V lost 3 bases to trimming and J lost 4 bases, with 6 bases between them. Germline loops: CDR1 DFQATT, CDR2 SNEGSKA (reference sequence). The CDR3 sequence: CSASFRETQYF. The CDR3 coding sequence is TGCAGTGCTAGCTTTAGAGAGACCCAGTACTTC.

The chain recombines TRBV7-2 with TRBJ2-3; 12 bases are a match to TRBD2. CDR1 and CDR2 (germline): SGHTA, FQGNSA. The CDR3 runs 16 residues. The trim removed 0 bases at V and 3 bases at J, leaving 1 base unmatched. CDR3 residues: CASSLAGTSGTDTQYF. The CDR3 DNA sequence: TGTGCCAGCAGCTTAGCGGGGACTAGCGGGACAGATACGCAGTATTTT.